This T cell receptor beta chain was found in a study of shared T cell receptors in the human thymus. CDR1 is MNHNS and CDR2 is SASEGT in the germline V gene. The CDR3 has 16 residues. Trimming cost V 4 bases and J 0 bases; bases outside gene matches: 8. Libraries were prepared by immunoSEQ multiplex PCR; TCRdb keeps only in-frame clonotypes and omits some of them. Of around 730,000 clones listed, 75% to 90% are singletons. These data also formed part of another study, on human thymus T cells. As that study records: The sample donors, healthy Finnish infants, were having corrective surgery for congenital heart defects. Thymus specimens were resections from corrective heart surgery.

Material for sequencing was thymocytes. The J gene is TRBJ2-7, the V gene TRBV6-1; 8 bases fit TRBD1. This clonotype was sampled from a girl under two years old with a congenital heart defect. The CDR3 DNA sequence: TGTGCCAGCAGTGTTGCCAGGACAGGGAGCTCCTACGAGCAGTACTTC. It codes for CASSVARTGSSYEQYF.